This T cell receptor (beta chain) was captured in a study of blood T cell repertoires in COVID-19. About the research overall: PBMCs, B-cell-depleted T cells, or T cells were the source of the cDNA or gDNA that made up the material.

Germline trimming cut 6 bases from V and 6 bases from J; bases unmatched to any gene: 11. This CDR3 is 15 amino acids long. Per the germline V gene, CDR1 is MGHRA and CDR2 is YSYEKL. Recovered status in Cohort 3 required two negative PCRs, clearance, or symptom resolution. Assay used: immunoSEQ multiplex PCR; TCRdb lists only in-frame clones, some missing. The table lists almost 250,000 clones, approximately 90% of them singletons. This clone was detected only a few times. The receptor was isolated from a woman aged 30 to 39 who had recovered from COVID-19. Sequenced sample: PBMCs or T cells enriched from blood (not recorded which). The chain joins TRBV4-1 to TRBJ1-1; 9 bases line up with TRBD1. CDR3 sequence (DNA): TGCGCCAGCAGGCTACCGGGACAGGGAGCAGCTGAAGCTTTCTTT. Protein sequence: CASRLPGQGAAEAFF.